This TCR beta chain was sequenced in a study of T cells after yellow fever vaccination. TCRdb re-derived calls from the 5' RACE reads in MiXCR, one entry per CDR3 protein. The sample holds 450,000 to 650,000 distinct CDR3 sequences, around an eighth seen once. This CDR3 has 13 residues. The J segment lost 1 base and the V segment lost 6 bases, leaving 1 base of the junction unmatched. Germline V gene data show CDR1 as SGHDT and CDR2 as YYEEEE. Material: PBMCs, obtained on the day of the yellow fever booster vaccination. The receptor was derived from a man aged 30-40 years who received the YFV17D yellow fever vaccine. This rearrangement joins TRBV5-6 to TRBJ2-5; 9 bases are shared with TRBD1. CDR3 residues: CASIQGAQETQYF. For the CDR3, the DNA is TGTGCCAGCATACAGGGGGCCCAAGAGACCCAGTACTTC. The variable domain in full, completed from reference TRBV5-6 and TRBJ2-5, reads DAGVTQSPTHLIKTRGQQVTLRCSPKSGHDTVSWYQQALGQGPQFIFQYYEEEERQRGNFPDRFSGHQFPNYSSELNVNALLLGDSALYLCASIQGAQETQYFGPGTRLLVL.